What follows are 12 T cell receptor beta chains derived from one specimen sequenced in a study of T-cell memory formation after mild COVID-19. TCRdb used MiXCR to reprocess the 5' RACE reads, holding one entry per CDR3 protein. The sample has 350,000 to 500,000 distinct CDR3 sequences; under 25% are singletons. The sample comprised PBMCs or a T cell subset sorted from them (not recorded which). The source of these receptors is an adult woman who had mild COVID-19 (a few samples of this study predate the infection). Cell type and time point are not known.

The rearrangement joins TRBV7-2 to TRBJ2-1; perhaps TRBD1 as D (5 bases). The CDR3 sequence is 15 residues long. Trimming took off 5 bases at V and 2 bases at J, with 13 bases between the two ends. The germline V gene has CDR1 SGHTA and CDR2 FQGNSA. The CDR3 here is CASSPDTSPYNEQFF. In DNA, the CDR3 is TGTGCCAGCAGCCCGGACACCTCCCCCTACAATGAGCAGTTCTTC.

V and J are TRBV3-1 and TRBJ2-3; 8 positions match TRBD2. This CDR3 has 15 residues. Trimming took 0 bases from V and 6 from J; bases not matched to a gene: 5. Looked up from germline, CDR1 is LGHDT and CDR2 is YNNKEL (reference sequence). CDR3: CASSQDRGGRDTQYF. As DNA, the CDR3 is TGTGCCAGCAGCCAAGATCGGGGCGGGAGGGATACGCAGTATTTT.

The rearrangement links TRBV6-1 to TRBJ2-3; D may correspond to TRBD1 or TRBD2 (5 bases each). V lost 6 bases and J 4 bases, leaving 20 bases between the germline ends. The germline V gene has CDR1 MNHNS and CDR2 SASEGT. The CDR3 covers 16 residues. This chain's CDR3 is CASSPHSSRGADTQYF. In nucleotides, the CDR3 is TGTGCCAGCAGCCCACACTCCTCTCGAGGGGCAGATACGCAGTATTTT.

The CDR3 spells CASSLSGGRVTEAFF. In DNA, the CDR3 is TGTGCCAGCAGCTTAAGCGGGGGGCGCGTCACTGAAGCTTTCTTT. The chain carries TRBV7-2 and TRBJ1-1; maybe TRBD1 (6 bases). V shed 2 bases and J shed 4 bases, with 14 bases lying between them. This CDR3 region has 15 residues. CDR1 is SGHTA and CDR2 is FQGNSA in the germline V gene.

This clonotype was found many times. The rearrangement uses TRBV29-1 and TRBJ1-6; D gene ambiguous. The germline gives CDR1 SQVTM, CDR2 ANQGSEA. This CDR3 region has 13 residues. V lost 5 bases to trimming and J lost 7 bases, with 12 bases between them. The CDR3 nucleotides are TGCAGCGTTAGTGTGGCAGAGAATTCACCCCTCCACTTT. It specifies CSVSVAENSPLHF.

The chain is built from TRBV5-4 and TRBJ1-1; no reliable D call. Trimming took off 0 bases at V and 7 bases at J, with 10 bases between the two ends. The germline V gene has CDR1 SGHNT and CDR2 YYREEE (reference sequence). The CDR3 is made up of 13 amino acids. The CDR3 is CASSLGGTDEAFF. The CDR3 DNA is TGTGCCAGCAGCTTGGGGGGTACAGATGAAGCTTTCTTT. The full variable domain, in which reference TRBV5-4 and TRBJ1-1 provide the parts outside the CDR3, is ETGVTQSPTHLIKTRGQQVTLRCSSQSGHNTVSWYQQALGQGPQFIFQYYREEENGRGNFPPRFSGLQFPNYSSELNVNALELDDSALYLCASSLGGTDEAFFGQGTRLTVV.

CDR3 residues: CASSSPLAGGRVEETQYF. For the CDR3, the DNA is TGTGCCAGCAGCTCCCCACTAGCGGGGGGGCGGGTTGAAGAGACCCAGTACTTC. J is TRBJ2-5 and V is TRBV5-6, with 13 bases lining up with TRBD2. Germline values: CDR1 SGHDT, CDR2 YYEEEE. The length of the CDR3 is 18 residues. Trimming removed 3 bases from V and 3 bases from J; junction bases left unmatched: 11.

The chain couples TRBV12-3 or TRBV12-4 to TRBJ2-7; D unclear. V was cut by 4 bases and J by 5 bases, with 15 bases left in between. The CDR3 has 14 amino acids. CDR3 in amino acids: CASSYTASRDEQYF. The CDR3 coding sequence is TGTGCCAGCAGTTACACAGCGAGTAGGGACGAGCAGTACTTC.

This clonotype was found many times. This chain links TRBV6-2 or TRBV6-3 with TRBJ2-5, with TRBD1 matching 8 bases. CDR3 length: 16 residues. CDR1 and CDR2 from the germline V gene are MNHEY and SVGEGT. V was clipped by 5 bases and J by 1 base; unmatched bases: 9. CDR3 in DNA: TGTGCCAGCAGTCCCGTGAGCGACAGGGGCCAAGAGACCCAGTACTTC. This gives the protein CASSPVSDRGQETQYF.

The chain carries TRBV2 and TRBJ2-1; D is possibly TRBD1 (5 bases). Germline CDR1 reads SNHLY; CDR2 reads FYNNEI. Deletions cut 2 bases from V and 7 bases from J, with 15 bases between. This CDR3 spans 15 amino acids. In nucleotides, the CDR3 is TGTGCCAGCAGTGAATTAAGGGGCGAAGGAAATGAGCAGTTCTTC. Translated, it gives CASSELRGEGNEQFF.

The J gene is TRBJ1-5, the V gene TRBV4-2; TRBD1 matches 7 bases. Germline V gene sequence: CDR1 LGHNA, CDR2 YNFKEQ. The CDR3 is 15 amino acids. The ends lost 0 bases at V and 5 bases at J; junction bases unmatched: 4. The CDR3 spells CASSQDPRGDQPQHF. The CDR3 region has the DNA TGTGCCAGCAGCCAAGATCCCAGGGGGGATCAGCCCCAGCATTTT.

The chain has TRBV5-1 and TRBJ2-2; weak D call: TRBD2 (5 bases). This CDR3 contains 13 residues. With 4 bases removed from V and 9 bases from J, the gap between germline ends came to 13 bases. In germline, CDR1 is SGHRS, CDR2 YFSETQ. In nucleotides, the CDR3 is TGCGCCAGCAGCGGATTAGCGTCGAGGGAGCTGTTTTTT. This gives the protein CASSGLASRELFF.